The 2 T cell receptor beta chains reported below all come from one sample, sequenced in a study of PD-1 blockade in mismatch repair-deficient tumors. Profiled with immunoSEQ multiplex PCR; TCRdb holds only in-frame clones, not every one. The data hold about 68,000 clones, with 70% to 80% observed a single time. Sequencing used peripheral blood, obtained 2 weeks after starting pembrolizumab. The source is an adult with mismatch repair-deficient cancer.

The chain employs TRBV19 and TRBJ2-7, with a weak D call TRBD2 (6 bases). V dropped 5 bases and J dropped 3 bases, with 14 bases sitting between them. Germline V lookup: CDR1 LNHDA, CDR2 SQIVND (reference sequence). The CDR3 contains 14 residues. The CDR3 protein is CASSLRSGYYEQYF. CDR3 nucleotide sequence: TGTGCCAGTAGTCTTCGAAGCGGGTACTACGAGCAGTACTTC.

CDR3 bases: TGCGCCAGCAGCTTGGGGGACAGTGTTAACTATGGCTACACCTTC. It specifies CASSLGDSVNYGYTF. This rearrangement joins TRBV5-1 to TRBJ1-2; TRBD1 matches 7 bases. The CDR3 runs 15 residues. In germline, CDR1 is SGHRS, CDR2 YFSETQ. Unmatched junction bases numbered 3, after V lost 0 bases and J lost 1 base.